This TCR beta chain appears in the sequencing data of a study of lymphopenia after photon versus proton radiotherapy. The CDR3 has 16 residues. The germline V and J ends were trimmed by 1 base and 2 bases, with 10 bases remaining between them. Germline CDR1 and CDR2: SGDLS and YYNGEE. Profiled with immunoSEQ multiplex PCR; TCRdb holds only in-frame clones, not every one. The sample lists about 50,000 clones; around 90% were seen once. The chain combines TRBV9 with TRBJ2-6; D is uncertain. The sequencing here drew on peripheral blood, taken from a patient treated with photon-based radiotherapy. This clonotype was obtained from a woman aged 40 to 50 with cholangiocarcinoma. In DNA form, the CDR3 reads TGTGCCAGCAGCGTATGGGAAGGGCCTGGGGCCAACGTCCTGACTTTC. It specifies CASSVWEGPGANVLTF. The full variable domain, its missing parts supplied by reference TRBV9 and TRBJ2-6, is DSGVTQTPKHLITATGQRVTLRCSPRSGDLSVYWYQQSLDQGLQFLIQYYNGEERAKGNILERFSAQQFPDLHSELNLSSLELGDSALYFCASSVWEGPGANVLTFGAGSRLTVL.